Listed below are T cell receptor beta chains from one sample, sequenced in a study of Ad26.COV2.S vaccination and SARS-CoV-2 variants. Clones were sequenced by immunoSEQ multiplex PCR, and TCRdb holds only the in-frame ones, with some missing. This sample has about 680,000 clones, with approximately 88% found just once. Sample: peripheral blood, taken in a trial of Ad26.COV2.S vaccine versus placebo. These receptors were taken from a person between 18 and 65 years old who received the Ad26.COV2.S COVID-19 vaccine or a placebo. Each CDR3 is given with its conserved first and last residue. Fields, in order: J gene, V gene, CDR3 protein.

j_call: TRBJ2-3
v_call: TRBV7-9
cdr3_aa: CASSSPVGGGSRDTQYF

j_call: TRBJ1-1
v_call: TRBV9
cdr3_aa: CASSDDLPGTEAFF

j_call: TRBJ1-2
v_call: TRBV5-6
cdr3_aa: CASSSSGRTANYGYTF

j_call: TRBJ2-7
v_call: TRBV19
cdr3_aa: CASKAPGAEQYF

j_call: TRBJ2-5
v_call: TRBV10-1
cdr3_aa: CASSATGRQETQYF

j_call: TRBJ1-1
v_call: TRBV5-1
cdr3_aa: CASSGGTQNTEAFF

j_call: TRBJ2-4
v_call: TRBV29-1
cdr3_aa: CSVARAGGPENIQYF

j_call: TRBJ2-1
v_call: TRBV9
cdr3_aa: CASSAGGSDNEQFF

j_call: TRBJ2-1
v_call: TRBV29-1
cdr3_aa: CSLVAGYNEQFF

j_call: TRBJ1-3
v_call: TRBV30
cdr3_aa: CAWRKTGTGNTIYF

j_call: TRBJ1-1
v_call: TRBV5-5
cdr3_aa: CASSLAGGQNLKNTEAFF

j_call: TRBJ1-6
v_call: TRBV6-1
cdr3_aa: CASSDTGGRLDSPLHF

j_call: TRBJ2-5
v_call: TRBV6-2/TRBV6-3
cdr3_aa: CASSYSGVETQYF

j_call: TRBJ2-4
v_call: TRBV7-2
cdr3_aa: CASSSLAGAKNIQYF

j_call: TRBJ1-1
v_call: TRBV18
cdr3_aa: CASSPGTGREAFF

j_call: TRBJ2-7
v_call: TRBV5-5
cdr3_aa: CASRASGTHSYEQYF

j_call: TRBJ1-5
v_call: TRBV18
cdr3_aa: CASSQGGNQPQHF

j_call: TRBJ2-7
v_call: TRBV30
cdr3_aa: CAWGGQNNEQYF